This T cell receptor beta chain is drawn from a study of cytomegalovirus exposure and HLA in healthy donors. For the study at large: In terms of ancestry, the Caucasian-associated cluster contained around 79% of the 398 genotyped donors.

Study-wide points: In an earlier analysis, in approximately 630 donors, most V segments appeared productive either ~87% or ~30% of the time. Investigators reported 164 TCR beta chains as tied to cytomegalovirus. Looking again later, the authors saw that most CMV-associated TCR beta chains seemed HLA-restricted.

Concerning this clone: Its antigen is as yet unknown.

The CDR3 totals 15 residues. V lost 4 bases, J lost 10 bases, and 10 bases stayed unmatched. Germline CDR1 reads SGDLS; CDR2 reads YYNGEE. Amplification used 60 Vbeta primers and 13 Jbeta primers. Repertoires were generated with immunoSEQ multiplex PCR, while TCRdb's copy carries only in-frame clones and drops some. In the table there are about 180,000 clones, 77% of which are singletons. This receptor was identified in a man aged 18 to 29 in good health and CMV-seronegative. The chain employs TRBV9 and TRBJ2-1; 11 bases agree with TRBD2. The sample taken for sequencing was PBMCs. The CDR3 DNA reads TGTGCCAGCAGCCCTTGGGTAGCGGGAGGGGGGGAGCAGTTCTTC. Protein product: CASSPWVAGGGEQFF. The full variable domain, with the rest looked up from reference TRBV9 and TRBJ2-1, is DSGVTQTPKHLITATGQRVTLRCSPRSGDLSVYWYQQSLDQGLQFLIQYYNGEERAKGNILERFSAQQFPDLHSELNLSSLELGDSALYFCASSPWVAGGGEQFFGPGTRLTVL.